Listed here are 27 T cell receptor beta chains from one sample, sequenced in a study of OX40 agonist ivuxolimab in advanced cancers. Library generation was performed with the immunoSEQ multiplex PCR assay. This immuneACCESS table, as held by TCRdb, lists in-frame sequences with V and J called but not all clones. Of the missing ones, under half trace to an unresolved V gene in checked studies; the others have no known cause. This sample comprises about 80,000 clones, approximately 90% of them detected only once. The ten largest clonotypes hold over 0.15% of the sample. Here the sequenced sample was CD4+ or CD8+ T cells sorted from blood, taken in a trial of the OX40 agonist ivuxolimab. The receptors here all came from an adult with an advanced solid tumor such as melanoma, head and neck, liver or kidney cancer.

The V gene is TRBV5-1, the J gene TRBJ2-3; no reliable D call. The CDR3 runs to 16 residues. CDR1 and CDR2 (germline): SGHRS, YFSETQ. The V gene lost 0 bases and the J gene lost 3 bases, with 14 bases spanning the gap. As DNA, the CDR3 is TGCGCCAGCAGCTTGGTGAATAGGGCGCTGACAGATACGCAGTATTTT. Protein: CASSLVNRALTDTQYF.

This sequence joins TRBV30 and TRBJ1-1; tentatively, D is TRBD1 (5 bases). CDR3 length: 14 amino acids. The germline V and J ends were trimmed by 5 bases and 5 bases, with 18 bases remaining between them. Germline assignment: CDR1 GTSNPN and CDR2 SVGIG (reference sequence). CDR3 sequence: CAWPPRGPGTEAFF. CDR3 coding DNA: TGTGCCTGGCCCCCCCGGGGACCGGGGACTGAAGCTTTCTTT.

This rearrangement joins TRBV6-1 to TRBJ1-2; the D gene is possibly TRBD1 (6 bases). Trimming left V 2 bases short and J 4 bases short, with 23 bases between. This CDR3 is 18 amino acids long. Germline V gene data show CDR1 as MNHNS and CDR2 as SASEGT. Here the CDR3 reads CASSEQVGRGASFYGYTF. CDR3 DNA: TGTGCCAGCAGTGAACAGGTTGGGAGGGGGGCCAGTTTCTATGGCTACACCTTC.

The chain employs TRBV10-3 and TRBJ2-1; 12 bases match TRBD2. V was pared by 4 bases and J by 2 bases, with 9 bases of the junction left unmatched. The CDR3 has 18 amino acids. CDR1 ENHRY and CDR2 SYGVKD come from the germline V gene. This CDR3 is CAISAPSGGGGPYNEQFF. CDR3 in DNA: TGTGCCATCAGTGCACCTAGCGGGGGGGGCGGGCCCTACAATGAGCAGTTCTTC.

About this clone: Germline is not matched at one junction end, which may reflect a read error. V is TRBV27 and J is TRBJ2-2; possibly TRBD2 for D (5 bases). Per germline, CDR1 MNHEY and CDR2 SMNVEV (reference sequence). CDR3 size: 14 residues. The CDR3 DNA reads as TGTGCCAGCCGTTTCTCCCTCCTAGCAAGGGAGCTGTTTTTT. This encodes CASRFSLLARELFF.

This sequence joins TRBV11-3 and TRBJ2-5, with TRBD2 identical over 11 bases. The length of the CDR3 is 15 residues. Germline CDR1 reads SGHNT; CDR2 reads YENEEA. The J segment lost 6 bases and the V segment lost 0 bases, leaving 3 bases of the junction unmatched. Here the CDR3 DNA reads TGTGCCAGCAGCTTAGATTCTAGCGGGAGGAAGACCCAGTACTTC. Translating it yields CASSLDSSGRKTQYF.

The chain couples TRBV28 to TRBJ2-2; tentative D call: TRBD1 (5 bases). The CDR3 spans 13 residues. Trimming removed 7 bases from V and 2 bases from J, with 8 bases in between. From germline, CDR1 is MDHEN and CDR2 SYDVKM. DNA for the CDR3: TGTGCCAGCAACAGGCTTAACACCGGGGAGCTGTTTTTT. It codes for CASNRLNTGELFF.

CDR3 region: CASSLAGSGAYEQYF. CDR3 sequence (DNA): TGTGCCAGCAGTTTAGCGGGAAGTGGGGCCTACGAGCAGTACTTC. V gene TRBV27 combines with J gene TRBJ2-7, with D possibly TRBD2 on 6 matching bases. Germline V gene sequence: CDR1 MNHEY, CDR2 SMNVEV (reference sequence). V was cut by 2 bases and J by 2 bases, with 13 bases left in between. This CDR3 comprises 15 residues.

The chain recombines TRBV5-1 with TRBJ2-5; 10 bases match TRBD1. The ends lost 2 bases at V and 5 bases at J; junction bases unmatched: 3. Germline CDR1 and CDR2: SGHRS and YFSETQ. The CDR3 is made up of 14 amino acids. Here the CDR3 DNA reads TGCGCCAGCAGCTTAGGGGGACAGGGGGAGACCCAGTACTTC. It encodes CASSLGGQGETQYF.

The J gene is TRBJ1-5, the V gene TRBV19; perhaps TRBD1 as D (5 bases). CDR3 size: 16 residues. Germline CDR1 LNHDA, CDR2 SQIVND (reference sequence). Trimming took 0 bases from V and 3 from J, leaving 12 bases between them. This CDR3 is CASSIDRKGPNQPQHF. In DNA, the CDR3 is TGTGCCAGTAGTATAGATCGAAAGGGACCCAATCAGCCCCAGCATTTT. The full variable domain, in which reference TRBV19 and TRBJ1-5 provide the parts outside the CDR3, is DGGITQSPKYLFRKEGQNVTLSCEQNLNHDAMYWYRQDPGQGLRLIYYSQIVNDFQKGDIAEGYSVSREKKESFPLTVTSAQKNPTAFYLCASSIDRKGPNQPQHFGDGTRLSIL.

The V gene is TRBV4-1, the J gene TRBJ2-1; D is undetermined. The CDR3 spans 14 residues. Trimming stripped 0 bases from V and 3 bases from J, with 6 bases between. The germline V gene has CDR1 MGHRA and CDR2 YSYEKL. The CDR3 region has the DNA TGCGCCAGCAGCCAAGATGGCGGCTACAATGAGCAGTTCTTC. Amino acids: CASSQDGGYNEQFF.

The chain joins TRBV30 to TRBJ2-6; D may be TRBD1 or TRBD2 (7 bases each). Between the trimmed V and J ends, which lost 0 bases and 2 bases, there was a span of 17 bases. This CDR3 contains 18 residues. CDR1 is GTSNPN and CDR2 is SVGIG in the germline V gene (reference sequence). The CDR3 DNA is TGTGCCTGGAGTGTACTCTCAGGGGGGGGAACTGGGGCCAACGTCCTGACTTTC. It specifies CAWSVLSGGGTGANVLTF.

This clone was picked up a small number of times. V gene TRBV18 combines with J gene TRBJ1-5; D gene unclear. Trimming removed 3 bases at V and 9 bases at J, with 15 bases between. This CDR3 is 14 amino acids long. Germline V CDR1 and CDR2: KGHSH, LQKENI. CDR3 in DNA: TGTGCCAGCTCACCCGACGTAAGCATCATGCCCCAGCATTTT. Its protein product is CASSPDVSIMPQHF.

The chain recombines TRBV6-1 with TRBJ1-6, with TRBD1 matching 9 bases. In germline, CDR1 is MNHNS, CDR2 SASEGT. J was trimmed by 7 bases and V by 5 bases; bases with no gene match: 3. This CDR3 contains 14 residues. CDR3 nucleotides: TGTGCCAGCAGTAACGGACAGGGGAATTCACCCCTCCACTTT. Protein: CASSNGQGNSPLHF.

J is TRBJ1-1 and V is TRBV30, with unresolved D. V gave up 3 bases and J gave up 0 bases, with 8 bases separating them. Per the germline V gene, CDR1 is GTSNPN and CDR2 is SVGIG (reference sequence). This CDR3 contains 13 residues. The CDR3 DNA reads as TGTGCCTGGAGGCCGACCTTGAACACTGAAGCTTTCTTT. This sequence encodes CAWRPTLNTEAFF.

The chain couples TRBV29-1 to TRBJ1-2; no clear D gene. The CDR3 loop spans 12 amino acids. With 3 bases removed from V and 6 bases from J, the gap between germline ends came to 11 bases. Germline CDR1 is SQVTM and CDR2 is ANQGSEA. The CDR3 here is CSVEKGRHGYTF. As DNA, the CDR3 is TGCAGCGTTGAGAAGGGCCGTCATGGCTACACCTTC.

In its sample, this clone was seen once. The J gene is TRBJ2-7, the V gene TRBV7-6; possible D gene TRBD1, 6 bases. Trimming shortened V by 1 base and J by 2 bases, and 9 bases separated the two germline ends. The CDR3 is 14 residues long. The V gene's germline CDR1 is SGHVS and CDR2 FNYEAQ. Here the CDR3 reads CASSLETGAYEQYF. The CDR3 DNA reads TGTGCCAGCAGCTTAGAGACAGGCGCCTACGAGCAGTACTTC.

The V gene is TRBV19, the J gene TRBJ2-3; D unresolved. The CDR3 covers 15 residues. The germline gives CDR1 LNHDA, CDR2 SQIVND (reference sequence). V dropped 3 bases and J dropped 4 bases, with 14 bases sitting between them. The CDR3 loop is CASSISLVVPDTQYF. The CDR3 DNA is TGTGCCAGTAGTATCAGTCTAGTTGTCCCAGATACGCAGTATTTT.

V gene TRBV6-1 combines with J gene TRBJ1-5; TRBD1 matches 7 bases. Germline V gene lookup returns CDR1 MNHNS and CDR2 SASEGT. V dropped 5 bases and J dropped 5; count of bases not matched to a gene: 9. This CDR3 comprises 15 residues. This CDR3 reads CASSTRDRGDQPQHF. The CDR3 DNA sequence: TGTGCCAGCAGTACCCGGGACAGAGGGGATCAGCCCCAGCATTTT.

The CDR3 reads CASSLASLAGSGANVLTF. CDR3 nucleotide sequence: TGTGCCAGCAGCTTGGCTAGTCTAGCGGGCTCTGGGGCCAACGTCCTGACTTTC. V gene TRBV5-4 combines with J gene TRBJ2-6; 8 bases are shared with TRBD2. Per the germline V gene, CDR1 is SGHNT and CDR2 is YYREEE (reference sequence). The CDR3 loop spans 18 amino acids. The V segment lost 0 bases and the J segment 0 bases; nucleotides outside the gene matches: 5.

The rearrangement joins TRBV5-1 to TRBJ2-6; tentative D call: TRBD1 (5 bases). V lost 3 bases to trimming and J lost 2 bases, with 12 bases between them. CDR1 SGHRS and CDR2 YFSETQ come from the germline V gene. CDR3 size: 16 residues. The CDR3 loop is CASSYTGAPGANVLTF. The CDR3 nucleotides read TGCGCCAGCAGCTACACAGGAGCCCCTGGGGCCAACGTCCTGACTTTC.

This rearrangement joins TRBV5-4 to TRBJ1-2, with 7 bases matching TRBD1. The CDR3 sequence is 14 residues long. Germline values: CDR1 SGHNT, CDR2 YYREEE (reference sequence). J gave up 5 bases and V 4 bases, and 8 bases lay outside the gene matches. The CDR3 DNA follows: TGTGCCAGCAGCCCGGACAGGTCCCGGTATGGCTACACCTTC. It yields the protein CASSPDRSRYGYTF.

The sample holds a few counts of this clone. J is TRBJ2-1 and V is TRBV5-8; 11 nucleotides agree with TRBD2. Germline values: CDR1 SGHTS, CDR2 YDEGEE. The CDR3 covers 16 residues. Unmatched junction bases numbered 8, after V lost 1 base and J lost 8 bases. The CDR3 DNA reads as TGTGCCAGCAGCTTGCTTCCCGCTAGCGGGAGGCATGAGCAGTTCTTC. Residues: CASSLLPASGRHEQFF.

Here the CDR3 DNA reads TGTGCCAGCAGGGCCCTTGGGGACAGAGGGCAGTACTTC. As protein: CASRALGDRGQYF. This chain joins TRBV6-5 and TRBJ2-7; 7 positions agree with TRBD1. V gave up 6 bases and J gave up 9 bases; unmatched junction bases: 11. The CDR3 spans 13 residues. The germline V gene encodes CDR1 MNHEY and CDR2 SVGAGI.

The CDR3 loop reads CASSSTGILDTQYF. In DNA form, the CDR3 reads TGTGCCAGCAGCTCTACGGGGATTTTAGATACGCAGTATTTT. The rearrangement joins TRBV11-1 to TRBJ2-3; possibly TRBD2 for D (5 bases). Germline V gene sequence: CDR1 SGHAT, CDR2 FQDESV (reference sequence). The ends were cut back, 4 bases at V and 5 bases at J, with 13 bases in the middle. The CDR3 covers 14 residues.

This clone appeared a single time. The DNA for the CDR3 is TGTGCCAGCAGGCCACTAGCGGGAGGCTACCACAATGAGCAGTTCTTC. Translating gives CASRPLAGGYHNEQFF. This chain connects TRBV2 to TRBJ2-1; 12 positions match TRBD2. Trimming cost V 6 bases and J 5 bases; bases outside gene matches: 8. The CDR3 runs to 16 residues. The germline gives CDR1 SNHLY, CDR2 FYNNEI.

The V and J genes are TRBV4-1 and TRBJ1-1; D is perhaps TRBD1 (5 bases). This CDR3 contains 16 residues. The V end was cut by 4 bases, the J end by 0 bases, with 15 bases between. Per germline, CDR1 MGHRA and CDR2 YSYEKL. CDR3 nucleotide sequence: TGCGCCAGCAGCCTAGGGACGAGCGGCATGAACACTGAAGCTTTCTTT. Translated: CASSLGTSGMNTEAFF.